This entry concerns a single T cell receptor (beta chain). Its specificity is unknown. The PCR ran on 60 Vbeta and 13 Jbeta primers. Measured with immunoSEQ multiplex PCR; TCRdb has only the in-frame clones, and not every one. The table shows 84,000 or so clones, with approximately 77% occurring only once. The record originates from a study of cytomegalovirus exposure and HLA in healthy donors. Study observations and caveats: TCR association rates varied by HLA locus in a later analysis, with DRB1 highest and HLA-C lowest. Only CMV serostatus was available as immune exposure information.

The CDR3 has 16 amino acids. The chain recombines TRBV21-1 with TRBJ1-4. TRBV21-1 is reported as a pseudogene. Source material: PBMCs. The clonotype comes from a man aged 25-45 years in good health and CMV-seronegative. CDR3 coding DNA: TGTGCCAGCAGTCGAAACGGGGGGTCAACTAATGAAAAACTGTTTTTT. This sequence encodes CASSRNGGSTNEKLFF.